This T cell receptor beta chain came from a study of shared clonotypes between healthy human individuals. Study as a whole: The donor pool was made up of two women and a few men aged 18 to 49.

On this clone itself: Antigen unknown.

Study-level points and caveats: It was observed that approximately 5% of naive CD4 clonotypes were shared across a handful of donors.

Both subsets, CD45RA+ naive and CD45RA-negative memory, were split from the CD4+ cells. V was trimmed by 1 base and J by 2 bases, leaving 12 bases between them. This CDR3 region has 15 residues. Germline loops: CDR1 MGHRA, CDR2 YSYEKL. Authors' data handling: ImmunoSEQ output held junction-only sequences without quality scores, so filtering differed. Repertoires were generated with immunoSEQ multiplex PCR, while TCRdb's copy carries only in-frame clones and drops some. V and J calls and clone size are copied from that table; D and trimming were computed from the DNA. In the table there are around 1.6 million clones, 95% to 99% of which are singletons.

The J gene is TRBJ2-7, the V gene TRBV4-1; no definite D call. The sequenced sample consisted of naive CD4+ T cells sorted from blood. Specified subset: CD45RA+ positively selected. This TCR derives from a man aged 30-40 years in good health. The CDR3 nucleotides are TGCGCCAGCAGCCAAGCGAACAATGGGCCCTACGAGCAGTACTTC. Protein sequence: CASSQANNGPYEQYF.